Each of the 9 T cell receptor beta chains below was sequenced from the same sample in a study of OX40 agonist ivuxolimab in advanced cancers. Method: immunoSEQ multiplex PCR; TCRdb's copy keeps in-frame clones and lacks some. The sample carries more than 60,000 clones, 86% recorded once. The sample was CD4+ or CD8+ T cells sorted from blood, taken in a trial of the OX40 agonist ivuxolimab. Receptor source: an adult with an advanced solid tumor such as melanoma, head and neck, liver or kidney cancer.

This clone is a singleton in its sample. For the CDR3, the DNA is TGTGCCAGCAGCCAAGATCCGATAATCACCGGGGAGCTGTTTTTT. Translation gives CASSQDPIITGELFF. J is TRBJ2-2 and V is TRBV14; D remains ambiguous. The CDR3 has 15 residues. The V gene's germline CDR1 is SGHDN and CDR2 FVKESK. V was pared by 0 bases and J by 4 bases, with 9 bases between.

This clone came up once. This chain links TRBV2 with TRBJ1-5; 8 bases fit TRBD1. Trimming took 2 bases from V and 5 from J; bases not matched to a gene: 2. The CDR3 is made up of 14 amino acids. Germline V gives CDR1 SNHLY, CDR2 FYNNEI. In DNA, the CDR3 is TGTGCCAGCAGTGAATTGACAGGGGATCAGCCCCAGCATTTT. Translated, it gives CASSELTGDQPQHF.

The rearrangement joins TRBV7-9 to TRBJ1-1; D is possibly TRBD1 (6 bases). The germline V gene encodes CDR1 SEHNR and CDR2 FQNEAQ (reference sequence). CDR3 length: 14 residues. Between the trimmed V and J ends, which lost 0 bases and 11 bases, there was a span of 16 bases. This chain's CDR3 is CASSLAGTSWKAFF. The CDR3 DNA sequence: TGTGCCAGCAGCTTAGCTGGGACAAGTTGGAAGGCTTTCTTT.

The genes are TRBV2 and TRBJ1-5; the D is unclear. The CDR3 runs to 14 residues. Trimming left V 4 bases short and J 8 bases short, with 15 bases between. Germline V lookup: CDR1 SNHLY, CDR2 FYNNEI. CDR3 protein: CASSVGVRVEPQHF. As DNA, the CDR3 is TGTGCCAGCAGTGTTGGGGTCCGGGTTGAGCCCCAGCATTTT.

This chain uses TRBV9 with TRBJ2-3; tentative D call: TRBD2 (6 bases). The CDR3 has 15 amino acids. Germline V CDR1 and CDR2: SGDLS, YYNGEE. Trimming took 6 bases from V and 0 from J, leaving 14 bases between them. The CDR3 reads CASTLADASTDTQYF. For the CDR3, the DNA is TGTGCCAGCACCTTAGCGGACGCTAGCACAGATACGCAGTATTTT.

The chain uses TRBV14 and TRBJ1-2; D is possibly TRBD1 (6 bases). The CDR3 sequence is 16 residues long. V dropped 2 bases and J dropped 2 bases, with 15 bases sitting between them. Germline CDR1 and CDR2: SGHDN and FVKESK. CDR3 region: CASSQSGGAMNYGYTF. The CDR3 bases are TGTGCCAGCAGCCAATCTGGGGGCGCGATGAACTATGGCTACACCTTC. The full variable domain, rest sourced from reference TRBV14 and TRBJ1-2, is EAGVTQFPSHSVIEKGQTVTLRCDPISGHDNLYWYRRVMGKEIKFLLHFVKESKQDESGMPNNRFLAERTGGTYSTLKVQPAELEDSGVYFCASSQSGGAMNYGYTFGSGTRLTVV.

The chain joins TRBV10-3 to TRBJ1-4, with 7 bases that match TRBD1. Trimming cost V 3 bases and J 8 bases; bases outside gene matches: 9. This CDR3 comprises 15 residues. The germline V gene encodes CDR1 ENHRY and CDR2 SYGVKD. CDR3 sequence reads: CAISDGQAAREKLFF. The CDR3 DNA reads TGTGCCATCAGTGATGGACAGGCGGCGCGGGAAAAACTGTTTTTT.

The V call is TRBV5-1, the J call TRBJ2-3; 7 nucleotides agree with TRBD1. CDR3 length equals 15 residues. CDR1 SGHRS and CDR2 YFSETQ come from the germline V gene. The V segment lost 0 bases and the J segment 7 bases; nucleotides outside the gene matches: 8. CDR3 amino acids: CASSLEGQGENTQYF. DNA of the CDR3: TGCGCCAGCAGCTTGGAGGGCCAGGGGGAAAATACGCAGTATTTT.

This clone was observed a handful of times. The chain is built from TRBV5-1 and TRBJ2-3, with 10 bases lining up with TRBD2. V shed 4 bases, J shed 4 bases, and the junction held 9 bases outside the gene matches. The CDR3 has 16 residues. The V gene's germline CDR1 is SGHRS and CDR2 YFSETQ. This chain's CDR3 is CASSPSTSGRADTQYF. The CDR3 region has the DNA TGCGCCAGCAGCCCCTCTACGAGCGGGAGGGCAGATACGCAGTATTTT.